What follows is one TCR beta chain and its context. Its antigen is unknown. Sequenced by immunoSEQ multiplex PCR; TCRdb stores in-frame clones only, minus some. The data contain tens of thousands of clones, 79% of them singletons. The germline CDR1 and CDR2 sequences are SGHTA and FQGTGA. This CDR3 has 15 amino acids. V was cut by 5 bases and J by 7 bases, with 18 bases left in between. These data originate in a study of OX40 agonist ivuxolimab in advanced cancers. Study-level information: Treatment of patients was with ivuxolimab, an agonistic anti-OX40 (CD134) antibody. The patients received ivuxolimab by intravenous route every 2 weeks at 0.01 to 10 mg/kg. Three dose-escalation patients had partial responses: one with hepatocellular carcinoma and two with cutaneous melanoma. General study points: Clonal expansion by week 6 occurred in CD4+ and CD8+ blood T cells (at 0.1 to 3.0 mg/kg).

The sequence came from an adult with an advanced solid tumor such as melanoma, head and neck, liver or kidney cancer. This chain uses TRBV7-3 with TRBJ2-1; possible D gene TRBD2, 6 bases. The source was CD4+ or CD8+ T cells sorted from blood, collected in a trial of the OX40 agonist ivuxolimab. The CDR3 protein is CASSLGSTGGNEQFF. CDR3 nucleotides: TGTGCCAGCAGCCTGGGAAGTACCGGGGGAAATGAGCAGTTCTTC.